One and the same sample provided the 6 T cell receptor beta chains below, sequenced in a study of cytomegalovirus exposure and HLA in healthy donors. The PCR ran on 60 Vbeta and 13 Jbeta primers. The table came from immunoSEQ multiplex PCR; TCRdb's copy has only in-frame clones and leaves some out. The sample totals about 70,000 clones. The sequenced material came from PBMCs. The receptors originated from a female donor in good health and CMV-seropositive.

The chain links TRBV7-8 to TRBJ1-5; maybe TRBD1 (6 bases). The CDR3 is made up of 16 amino acids. CDR1 is SGHVS, CDR2 FQNEAQ, per germline. V gave up 7 bases and J gave up 1 base, with 17 bases separating them. CDR3 sequence (DNA): TGTGCCAGCACGCAACAGGGCTCGGGAAGCAATCAGCCCCAGCATTTT. Its protein is CASTQQGSGSNQPQHF.

The chain links TRBV6-5 to TRBJ2-5; 7 bases line up with TRBD1. CDR3 size: 13 residues. Per the germline V gene, CDR1 is MNHEY and CDR2 is SVGAGI. The ends lost 2 bases at V and 4 bases at J; junction bases unmatched: 1. The DNA of the CDR3 is TGTGCCAGCAGTTACCGGGACAGAGAGACCCAGTACTTC. As protein: CASSYRDRETQYF.

The rearrangement uses TRBV7-9 and TRBJ1-1; TRBD1 agrees at 7 bases. Germline V gene lookup returns CDR1 SEHNR and CDR2 FQNEAQ (reference sequence). This CDR3 is built from 15 residues. The J segment lost 6 bases and the V segment lost 5 bases, leaving 12 bases of the junction unmatched. The CDR3 sequence: CASSPGGTSGPEAFF. CDR3 nucleotides: TGTGCCAGCAGCCCAGGGGGGACGAGTGGCCCTGAAGCTTTCTTT.

The CDR3 bases are TGTGCCAGCAGCGTAGGTGGAGACGACGAGCAGTACTTC. This encodes CASSVGGDDEQYF. This chain links TRBV9 with TRBJ2-7, with unresolved D. This CDR3 is 13 amino acids long. With 0 bases removed from V and 5 bases from J, the gap between germline ends came to 9 bases. Germline V gene sequence: CDR1 SGDLS, CDR2 YYNGEE.

V is TRBV4-3 and J is TRBJ2-7, with D possibly TRBD2 on 5 matching bases. From germline, CDR1 is LGHNA and CDR2 YSLEER. V lost 0 bases to trimming and J lost 4 bases, with 19 bases between them. This CDR3 has 17 residues. The CDR3 DNA reads as TGCGCCAGCAGCCAAGAGGGTCCCGGGAAAGAAATGTACGAGCAGTACTTC. It yields the protein CASSQEGPGKEMYEQYF.

The rearrangement links TRBV6-1 to TRBJ1-1, with D possibly being TRBD1 (5 bases). Per germline, CDR1 MNHNS and CDR2 SASEGT. The CDR3 contains 16 residues. V shed 4 bases and J shed 4 bases, with 19 bases lying between them. The CDR3 reads CASSAGFPWRGTEAFF. Written as DNA, the CDR3 is TGTGCCAGCAGTGCTGGGTTCCCGTGGAGGGGCACTGAAGCTTTCTTT.